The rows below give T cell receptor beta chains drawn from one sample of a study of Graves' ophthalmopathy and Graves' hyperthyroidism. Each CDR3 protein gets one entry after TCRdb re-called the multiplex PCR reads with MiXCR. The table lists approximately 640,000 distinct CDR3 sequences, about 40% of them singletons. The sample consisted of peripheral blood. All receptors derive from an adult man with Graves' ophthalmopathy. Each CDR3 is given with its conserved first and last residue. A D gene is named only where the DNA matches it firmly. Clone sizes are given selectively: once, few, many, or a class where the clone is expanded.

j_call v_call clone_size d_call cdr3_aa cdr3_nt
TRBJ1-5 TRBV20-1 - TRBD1 CSARGGGGQETQHF TGCAGTGCTAGAGGTGGAGGGGGCCAAGAGACCCAGCATTTT
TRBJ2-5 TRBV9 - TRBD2 CASSGGGIKAETQYF TGTGCCAGCAGCGGGGGGGGAATTAAGGCAGAGACCCAGTACTTC
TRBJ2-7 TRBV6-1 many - CLVGYEQYF TGTCTAGTGGGCTACGAGCAGTACTTC
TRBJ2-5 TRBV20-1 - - CSARDSSNQPQYF TGCAGTGCTAGAGATAGCAGTAATCAGCCCCAGTACTTC
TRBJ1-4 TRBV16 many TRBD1 CASSQRGQVEKLFF TGTGCCAGCAGCCAAAGGGGACAGGTTGAAAAACTGTTTTTT
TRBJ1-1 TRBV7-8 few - CASSFQRASARGAFF TGTGCCAGCAGCTTCCAGCGGGCCTCAGCCAGGGGAGCTTTCTTT
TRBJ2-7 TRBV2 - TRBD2 CASSEGLAGTEQYF TGTGCCAGCAGTGAGGGACTAGCGGGGACCGAGCAGTACTTC
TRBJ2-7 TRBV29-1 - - CSNGTYEQYF TGCAGCAACGGCACCTACGAGCAGTACTTC
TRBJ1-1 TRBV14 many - CASSQVPSTEAFF TGTGCCAGCAGCCAAGTCCCGAGCACTGAAGCTTTCTTT
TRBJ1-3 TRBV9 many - CASSGTVSGNTIYF TGTGCCAGCAGCGGCACCGTGTCTGGAAACACCATATATTTT
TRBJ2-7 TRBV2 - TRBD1 CASSEWPGGEQYF TGTGCCAGCAGTGAATGGCCAGGGGGCGAGCAGTACTTC
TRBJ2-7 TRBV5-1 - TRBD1 CASSLPTGEYEQYF TGCGCCAGCAGCTTACCGACAGGGGAGTATGAGCAGTACTTC